Each of the 31 T cell receptor beta chains below was sequenced from the same sample in a study of shared clonotypes between healthy human individuals. Produced via immunoSEQ multiplex PCR; TCRdb's table is partial and in-frame only. The sample includes approximately 2,000,000 clones, under 95% of them seen just once. Source material: naive CD4+ T cells from PBMCs. Noted subset: CD45RA+ positively selected. The receptors come from a man younger than 35 in good health. Some clones in this sample may be carry-over from other donors' samples.

CDR3 protein: CASSLEGLTSGYYNEQFF. CDR3 DNA: TGCGCCAGCAGCTTGGAGGGACTGACTAGCGGTTACTACAATGAGCAGTTCTTC. V gene TRBV5-1 combines with J gene TRBJ2-1, with 9 positions matching TRBD2. With 0 bases clipped from V and 3 bases from J, the junction kept 10 bases outside the gene matches. Germline V lookup: CDR1 SGHRS, CDR2 YFSETQ. This CDR3 is 18 amino acids long.

Concerning this clone itself: The identical CDR3 is also encoded by other nucleotide sequences in the sample. J is TRBJ2-1 and V is TRBV14, with TRBD2 identical over 12 bases. CDR3 size: 17 residues. Germline V gene data show CDR1 as SGHDN and CDR2 as FVKESK. The junction had 3 bases not matched to a gene; V was cut back by 1 base and J by 2 bases. CDR3: CASSQGLAGVPYNEQFF. Written as DNA, the CDR3 is TGTGCCAGCAGCCAAGGACTAGCGGGAGTCCCCTACAATGAGCAGTTCTTC.

The chain combines TRBV5-1 with TRBJ2-7; TRBD1 aligns across 9 bases. J gave up 10 bases and V 0 bases, and 11 bases lay outside the gene matches. The CDR3 runs to 15 residues. Germline CDR1 and CDR2: SGHRS and YFSETQ. CDR3 protein: CASSLGTGTGSSQYF. The DNA for the CDR3 is TGCGCCAGCAGCTTGGGTACCGGGACAGGGTCGTCTCAGTACTTC.

V is TRBV6-6 and J is TRBJ2-7; D is perhaps TRBD1 (5 bases). The CDR3 covers 12 residues. V lost 8 bases and J lost 6, with 14 bases in between. The V gene's germline CDR1 is MNHNY and CDR2 SVGAGI (reference sequence). The DNA of the CDR3 is TGTGCCAGCGCAAACAGGTTGGGCGAGCAGTACTTC. Translating gives CASANRLGEQYF.

The J gene is TRBJ1-1, the V gene TRBV11-2, with no clear D. Germline assignment: CDR1 SGHAT and CDR2 FQNNGV. The CDR3 has 13 amino acids. V was trimmed by 5 bases and J by 1 base, leaving 8 bases between them. The CDR3 loop is CASSPIRNTEAFF. The CDR3 nucleotides are TGTGCCAGCAGCCCAATCCGGAACACTGAAGCTTTCTTT.

V gene TRBV7-2 combines with J gene TRBJ2-2; D is uncertain. Per the germline V gene, CDR1 is SGHTA and CDR2 is FQGNSA. Between the trimmed V and J ends, which lost 6 bases and 4 bases, there was a span of 12 bases. The CDR3 spans 14 residues. In DNA, the CDR3 is TGTGCCAGCAGGAGCACGACATCCACCGGGGAGCTGTTTTTT. The encoded protein is CASRSTTSTGELFF. The full variable domain, its missing parts supplied by reference TRBV7-2 and TRBJ2-2, is GAGVSQSPSNKVTEKGKDVELRCDPISGHTALYWYRQSLGQGLEFLIYFQGNSAPDKSGLPSDRFSAERTGGSVSTLTIQRTQQEDSAVYLCASRSTTSTGELFFGEGSRLTVL.

Here the CDR3 DNA reads TGTGCCAGCAGCGTAGGACAGAGTCGCTCCTATAATTCACCCCTCCACTTT. Translated: CASSVGQSRSYNSPLHF. The chain carries TRBV9 and TRBJ1-6, with D perhaps TRBD1 (5 bases). CDR1 SGDLS and CDR2 YYNGEE come from the germline V gene. Trimming left V 0 bases short and J 0 bases short, with 10 bases between. This CDR3 is built from 17 residues. The full variable domain, in which reference TRBV9 and TRBJ1-6 provide the parts outside the CDR3, is DSGVTQTPKHLITATGQRVTLRCSPRSGDLSVYWYQQSLDQGLQFLIQYYNGEERAKGNILERFSAQQFPDLHSELNLSSLELGDSALYFCASSVGQSRSYNSPLHFGNGTRLTVT.

V usage is TRBV6-5 and J usage is TRBJ1-2; the D is unclear. CDR3 length equals 13 residues. V was trimmed by 8 bases and J by 3 bases, leaving 13 bases between them. Germline values: CDR1 MNHEY, CDR2 SVGAGI. DNA of the CDR3: TGTGCCAGCGTTCGCGGACGGGACTATGGCTACACCTTC. Translating gives CASVRGRDYGYTF.

This clone was counted once. The chain combines TRBV2 with TRBJ2-7; D perhaps matches TRBD2 (6 bases). The CDR3 extends over 13 amino acids. CDR1 is SNHLY and CDR2 is FYNNEI in the germline V gene. V was pared by 7 bases and J by 2 bases, with 12 bases between. The CDR3 loop reads CASTRDGAYEQYF. The CDR3 DNA follows: TGTGCCAGCACGCGGGACGGAGCCTACGAGCAGTACTTC. Together with reference TRBV2 and TRBJ2-7, the CDR3 gives the full variable domain: EPEVTQTPSHQVTQMGQEVILRCVPISNHLYFYWYRQILGQKVEFLVSFYNNEISEKSEIFDDQFSVERPDGSNFTLKIRSTKLEDSAMYFCASTRDGAYEQYFGPGTRLTVT.

Points on this clone: Other DNA sequences from this sample encode an identical CDR3 as well. The chain employs TRBV7-3 and TRBJ2-3, with 9 bases identical to TRBD1. Germline trimming cut 3 bases from V and 6 bases from J; bases unmatched to any gene: 4. The CDR3 runs 14 residues. The germline V gene encodes CDR1 SGHTA and CDR2 FQGTGA. DNA for the CDR3: TGTGCCAGCAGCTTGACAGGGGGGCGCGATACGCAGTATTTT. As protein: CASSLTGGRDTQYF.

The chain joins TRBV6-7 to TRBJ2-1; possibly TRBD1 or TRBD2 for D (5 bases each). TRBV6-7 is noted as an ORF with a role that remains uncertain. V lost 8 bases, J lost 7 bases, and 18 bases lay in between. The CDR3 spans 14 residues. This CDR3 reads CASPHWGPGNEQFF. CDR3 DNA: TGTGCCAGCCCCCATTGGGGCCCGGGGAATGAGCAGTTCTTC.

The chain joins TRBV27 to TRBJ1-2; D uncertain. The CDR3 length is 16 residues. From germline, CDR1 is MNHEY and CDR2 SMNVEV (reference sequence). V dropped 6 bases and J dropped 0 bases, with 17 bases sitting between them. CDR3 residues: CASRRLSRETNYGYTF. The CDR3 DNA reads as TGTGCCAGCAGAAGATTGTCCCGGGAGACTAACTATGGCTACACCTTC.

The V and J genes are TRBV4-2 and TRBJ2-3; 11 bases map to TRBD2. In germline, CDR1 is LGHNA, CDR2 YNFKEQ. The CDR3 consists of 16 residues. The ends lost 4 bases at V and 0 bases at J; junction bases unmatched: 3. The CDR3 spells CASSLWTSGSTDTQYF. DNA of the CDR3: TGTGCCAGCAGCCTTTGGACTAGCGGGAGCACAGATACGCAGTATTTT.

V usage is TRBV29-1 and J usage is TRBJ2-7; tentatively, D is TRBD1 (6 bases). Germline loops: CDR1 SQVTM, CDR2 ANQGSEA. The CDR3 covers 14 residues. V lost 6 bases and J lost 3, with 18 bases in between. The CDR3 region is CSVAPLQGVYEQYF. Here the CDR3 DNA reads TGCAGCGTCGCGCCCTTACAGGGTGTCTACGAGCAGTACTTC.

The gene calls are TRBV4-3 and TRBJ2-6; D gene ambiguous. Germline-derived CDR1 and CDR2 are LGHNA and YSLEER. V shed 1 base and J shed 1 base, with 8 bases lying between them. The CDR3 runs to 16 residues. The CDR3 bases are TGCGCCAGCAGCCAAGGGCGAACGTCTGGGGCCAACGTCCTGACTTTC. It specifies CASSQGRTSGANVLTF.

This clone was observed once. In nucleotides, the CDR3 is TGTGCCAGCAGCTTAGGGGCTATGACAGACAACTATGGCTACACCTTC. This codes for CASSLGAMTDNYGYTF. The genes are TRBV7-8 and TRBJ1-2; D possibly corresponds to TRBD1 (5 bases). V was cut by 1 base and J by 2 bases, with 14 bases left in between. This CDR3 spans 16 amino acids. In germline, CDR1 is SGHVS, CDR2 FQNEAQ. Supplemented by reference TRBV7-8 and TRBJ1-2, the full variable domain reads GAGVSQSPRYKVAKRGQDVALRCDPISGHVSLFWYQQALGQGPEFLTYFQNEAQLDKSGLPSDRFFAERPEGSVSTLKIQRTQQEDSAVYLCASSLGAMTDNYGYTFGSGTRLTVV.

The chain couples TRBV18 to TRBJ2-2; D gene unclear. V dropped 3 bases and J dropped 4 bases, with 12 bases sitting between them. Germline V lookup: CDR1 KGHSH, CDR2 LQKENI. This CDR3 spans 15 amino acids. The CDR3 loop reads CASSPQVFGTGELFF. The CDR3 DNA sequence: TGTGCCAGCTCACCGCAGGTCTTTGGCACCGGGGAGCTGTTTTTT. Using reference TRBV18 and TRBJ2-2 for the parts outside the CDR3, the full variable domain is NAGVMQNPRHLVRRRGQEARLRCSPMKGHSHVYWYRQLPEEGLKFMVYLQKENIIDESGMPKERFSAEFPKEGPSILRIQQVVRGDSAAYFCASSPQVFGTGELFFGEGSRLTVL.

The chain joins TRBV7-2 to TRBJ2-3; D could derive from TRBD1 or TRBD2 (7 bases each). Trimming cost V 5 bases and J 2 bases, with 17 bases left between them. The CDR3 sequence is 16 residues long. Germline V CDR1 and CDR2: SGHTA, FQGNSA. The CDR3 coding sequence is TGTGCCAGCAGCACTGCAGGGGGGGATGCCACAGATACGCAGTATTTT. It yields the protein CASSTAGGDATDTQYF.

This chain connects TRBV4-3 to TRBJ2-1, with 7 bases fitting TRBD2. CDR1 LGHNA and CDR2 YSLEER come from the germline V gene. V shed 3 bases, J shed 6 bases, and the junction held 8 bases outside the gene matches. This CDR3 is 15 amino acids long. The CDR3, as DNA: TGCGCCAGCAGCCAGGCCGGGACTATATCCAATGAGCAGTTCTTC. Protein: CASSQAGTISNEQFF.

This chain uses TRBV11-2 with TRBJ2-3, with 7 positions matching TRBD2. After removal of 1 base from V and 2 bases from J, the junction contained 6 bases not matched to a gene. Germline values: CDR1 SGHAT, CDR2 FQNNGV. The CDR3 length is 16 residues. The CDR3 spells CASSLARGRYTDTQYF. CDR3 nucleotide sequence: TGTGCCAGCAGCTTAGCGCGCGGGAGATACACAGATACGCAGTATTTT. Based on the CDR3 plus reference TRBV11-2 and TRBJ2-3, the full variable domain is EAGVAQSPRYKIIEKRQSVAFWCNPISGHATLYWYQQILGQGPKLLIQFQNNGVVDDSQLPKDRFSAERLKGVDSTLKIQPAKLEDSAVYLCASSLARGRYTDTQYFGPGTRLTVL.

This chain uses TRBV28 with TRBJ2-4, with unresolved D. CDR3 size: 15 residues. CDR1 MDHEN and CDR2 SYDVKM come from the germline V gene. The V and J ends lost 4 bases and 1 base respectively, with 11 bases between them. This chain's CDR3 is CASSSGPGAKNIQYF. In DNA, the CDR3 is TGTGCCAGCAGTTCAGGCCCTGGGGCCAAAAACATTCAGTACTTC.

This clone has more than one count but fewer than ten. At the DNA level, this CDR3 is encoded by other sequences in the same sample as well. The chain links TRBV5-1 to TRBJ1-2; D perhaps matches TRBD1 (6 bases). The CDR3 is 12 amino acids. Trimming took off 5 bases at V and 1 base at J, with 6 bases between the two ends. Germline V gene data show CDR1 as SGHRS and CDR2 as YFSETQ. In DNA form, the CDR3 reads TGCGCCAGCAGGGACAGTAACTATGGCTACACCTTC. As protein: CASRDSNYGYTF.

This clone was found a few times. The chain carries TRBV5-1 and TRBJ2-2, with D perhaps TRBD1 (5 bases). Germline CDR1 SGHRS, CDR2 YFSETQ. The CDR3 is made up of 14 amino acids. Trimming left V 5 bases short and J 2 bases short, with 10 bases between. CDR3 residues: CASRTVVNTGELFF. Here the CDR3 DNA reads TGCGCCAGCAGGACAGTCGTCAACACCGGGGAGCTGTTTTTT.

As to this clone: Other DNA sequences from this sample encode an identical CDR3 as well. The V gene is TRBV7-3, the J gene TRBJ2-1; TRBD1 agrees at 8 bases. V lost 4 bases, J lost 7 bases, and 6 bases stayed unmatched. CDR3 length: 14 amino acids. CDR1 is SGHTA and CDR2 is FQGTGA in the germline V gene. The CDR3 region is CASSSRGLGNEQFF. The CDR3 DNA reads as TGTGCCAGCAGCTCCAGGGGGCTGGGGAATGAGCAGTTCTTC.

The V call is TRBV2, the J call TRBJ2-2, with 9 bases aligning to TRBD1. CDR1 is SNHLY, CDR2 FYNNEI, per germline. The CDR3 has 12 residues. Unmatched junction bases numbered 2, after V lost 6 bases and J lost 9 bases. The CDR3 reads CASRGTGRELFF. CDR3 bases: TGTGCCAGCAGGGGGACAGGGCGGGAGCTGTTTTTT.

The chain couples TRBV4-1 to TRBJ2-7, with D perhaps TRBD1 (6 bases). The CDR3 spans 15 residues. CDR1 MGHRA and CDR2 YSYEKL come from the germline V gene. V lost 4 bases and J lost 7, with 20 bases in between. In DNA, the CDR3 is TGCGCCAGCAGCCCCGACGACAGGTGGGAGAGGGAGCAGTACTTC. Protein product: CASSPDDRWEREQYF.

The chain combines TRBV27 with TRBJ2-7; tentative D call: TRBD2 (5 bases). The germline gives CDR1 MNHEY, CDR2 SMNVEV (reference sequence). Trimming cost V 3 bases and J 7 bases, with 19 bases left between them. The CDR3 is 15 residues long. CDR3: CASSFDGLRHGEQYF. As DNA, the CDR3 is TGTGCCAGCAGTTTTGACGGACTTAGGCATGGAGAGCAGTACTTC.

The rearrangement uses TRBV28 and TRBJ2-2, with 13 nucleotides matching TRBD2. Per the germline V gene, CDR1 is MDHEN and CDR2 is SYDVKM. The V segment lost 3 bases and the J segment 7 bases; nucleotides outside the gene matches: 8. This CDR3 spans 17 amino acids. CDR3 DNA: TGTGCCAGCAGTTTTCCGGGACTAGCGGGATCTAGCGGGGAGCTGTTTTTT. This encodes CASSFPGLAGSSGELFF.

V is TRBV6-1 and J is TRBJ1-1; D is undetermined. The CDR3 covers 14 residues. Trimming stripped 6 bases from V and 7 bases from J, with 18 bases between. The germline gives CDR1 MNHNS, CDR2 SASEGT. The CDR3 is CASRAPRDIIEAFF. The CDR3 DNA reads TGTGCCAGCAGGGCCCCCCGAGATATTATTGAAGCTTTCTTT.

The genes are TRBV19 and TRBJ2-7, with TRBD1 matching over 8 bases. Germline loops: CDR1 LNHDA, CDR2 SQIVND (reference sequence). Germline trimming cut 4 bases from V and 6 bases from J; bases unmatched to any gene: 5. CDR3 length: 13 residues. The CDR3 spells CASSTLDRGEQYF. DNA of the CDR3: TGTGCCAGTAGTACCCTAGACAGGGGCGAGCAGTACTTC.

V is TRBV5-1 and J is TRBJ2-7, with TRBD1 matching over 7 bases. In germline, CDR1 is SGHRS, CDR2 YFSETQ. After removal of 4 bases from V and 2 bases from J, the junction contained 6 bases not matched to a gene. The CDR3 is made up of 14 amino acids. The DNA of the CDR3 is TGCGCCAGCAGCGAGACCGGGACAGCCTACGAGCAGTACTTC. Encoded protein: CASSETGTAYEQYF.